The 2 T cell receptor beta chains in this list originate from one sample, sequenced in a study of blood T cell repertoires in COVID-19. The data were produced by immunoSEQ multiplex PCR, yet TCRdb's version contains in-frame clones alone and is incomplete. This sample yields 150,000 or so clones, of which about 90% are seen a single time; around 1.2% belongs to the top ten. Specimen: PBMCs or T cells enriched from blood (not recorded which). Receptors were obtained from a human donor with acute COVID-19. The donor label of this sample is uncertain.

The V call is TRBV7-9, the J call TRBJ1-2; TRBD1 might be the D (5 bases). The CDR3 has 15 residues. Germline values: CDR1 SEHNR, CDR2 FQNEAQ (reference sequence). Trimming shortened V by 3 bases and J by 4 bases, and 15 bases separated the two germline ends. CDR3 coding DNA: TGTGCCAGCAGCTTTAAGGGGAGGACCGCCTATGGCTACACCTTC. This encodes CASSFKGRTAYGYTF.

V gene TRBV6-5 combines with J gene TRBJ1-2; D perhaps matches TRBD1 (5 bases). The CDR3 covers 13 residues. The V gene's germline CDR1 is MNHEY and CDR2 SVGAGI. V lost 6 bases, J lost 7 bases, and 15 bases lay in between. The CDR3 is CASSPLGGGGYTF. CDR3 nucleotides: TGTGCCAGCAGCCCCTTGGGGGGGGGTGGCTACACCTTC.